Sequencing of this T cell receptor beta chain was carried out in a study of regulatory T cells in long-lasting Graves disease. As concerns this clonotype: Its antigen is as yet unknown.

Time point specified: newly diagnosed GD, antithyroid drugs for less than 3 months. After RNA was extracted from PBMCs, the TCR library was made from it. Arm-PCR of CDR3 regions and iRepertoire HTBI primers were the basis on which TCR beta libraries were built. From the multiplex PCR reads, TCRdb called clonotypes with MiXCR, one entry per CDR3 protein. The table lists hundreds of thousands of distinct CDR3 sequences, roughly a sixth of them singletons. Study observations and caveats: Persistent Graves' patients showed reduced TCR diversity versus newly diagnosed patients.

These same records also appear under a second study, on T cells in Graves' hyperthyroidism and ophthalmopathy. From that paper: Most thyroid clonotypes expanded above 0.001 appeared in blood too.

This TCR derives from a woman in her forties or fifties with Graves disease. Sequencing used peripheral blood mononuclear cells (PBMCs), obtained at new diagnosis, from a patient treated with antithyroid drugs.

CDR3 region: CASSVIGTSALGETQYF. The CDR3 DNA follows: TGTGCCAGTAGTGTTATCGGGACTAGCGCCTTAGGGGAGACCCAGTACTTC. This chain connects TRBV19 to TRBJ2-5; the match to TRBD2 covers 10 bases. CDR1 LNHDA and CDR2 SQIVND come from the germline V gene (reference sequence). The CDR3 sequence is 17 residues long. V dropped 5 bases and J dropped 5; count of bases not matched to a gene: 14.